A single sample gave rise to the 27 T cell receptor beta chains below, sequenced in a study of T-cell reconstitution after alpha-beta-depleted transplantation in children. Unique molecular identifiers tagged the TCRbeta library. Each CDR3 protein gets one entry after TCRdb re-called the PCR reads with MiXCR. The table records about 480,000 distinct CDR3 sequences, about 12% of them present only once. The source was PBMCs from the stem cell graft donor, collected from the stem cell graft. Receptor source: a human donor who donated a stem cell graft to a child with combined immunodeficiency.

The chain uses TRBV7-9 and TRBJ2-3; TRBD2 might be the D (6 bases). The CDR3 is 17 residues long. In germline, CDR1 is SEHNR, CDR2 FQNEAQ (reference sequence). V lost 1 base, J lost 0 bases, and 14 bases lay in between. CDR3 coding DNA: TGTGCCAGCAGCTTAGGTAGCGGTACCACTAGCACAGATACGCAGTATTTT. It is translated as CASSLGSGTTSTDTQYF.

This clonotype appeared many times. A junction boundary mismatches the germline segment, possibly from a read error. This sequence joins TRBV5-1 and TRBJ2-7; 8 bases align to TRBD1. Per germline, CDR1 SGHRS and CDR2 YFSETQ. The CDR3 runs 15 residues. The CDR3 DNA reads as TGTGCCAGCAGTTTAGACAGGGGAAGCTCCTACGAGCAGTACTTC. Its protein product is CASSLDRGSSYEQYF.

This chain joins TRBV7-9 and TRBJ2-5; D unresolved. This CDR3 has 13 residues. Germline assignment: CDR1 SEHNR and CDR2 FQNEAQ (reference sequence). V was trimmed by 2 bases and J by 5 bases, leaving 9 bases between them. The CDR3 region has the DNA TGTGCCAGCAGCTTACGGATATGGGAGACCCAGTACTTC. Translated, it gives CASSLRIWETQYF. Based on the CDR3 plus reference TRBV7-9 and TRBJ2-5, the full variable domain is DTGVSQNPRHKITKRGQNVTFRCDPISEHNRLYWYRQTLGQGPEFLTYFQNEAQLEKSRLLSDRFSAERPKGSFSTLEIQRTEQGDSAMYLCASSLRIWETQYFGPGTRLLVL.

At least ten counts were recorded for this clonotype. This sequence joins TRBV30 and TRBJ1-1; no reliable D call. Germline CDR1 is GTSNPN and CDR2 is SVGIG (reference sequence). With 2 bases removed from V and 0 bases from J, the gap between germline ends came to 7 bases. The CDR3 spans 13 residues. CDR3 sequence reads: CAWSTEMNTEAFF. The CDR3 bases are TGTGCCTGGAGTACAGAAATGAACACTGAAGCTTTCTTT.

This clonotype showed up many times. V usage is TRBV15 and J usage is TRBJ2-7; 8 bases are shared with TRBD2. The germline V gene has CDR1 LNHNV and CDR2 YYDKDF (reference sequence). Trimming took 0 bases from V and 2 from J; bases not matched to a gene: 3. The CDR3 is 15 residues long. The chain's CDR3 is CATSRDRRGAYEQYF. The CDR3 DNA follows: TGTGCCACCAGCAGAGATCGGCGGGGGGCCTACGAGCAGTACTTC.

The genes are TRBV6-5 and TRBJ2-4, with unresolved D. Germline CDR1 is MNHEY and CDR2 is SVGAGI. This CDR3 has 15 residues. The germline V and J ends were trimmed by 2 bases and 0 bases, with 8 bases remaining between them. The CDR3 loop reads CASSYLDGAKNIQYF. Written as DNA, the CDR3 is TGTGCCAGCAGTTACCTTGACGGAGCCAAAAACATTCAGTACTTC.

The CDR3 region is CASRSKGIPYEQYF. For the CDR3, the DNA is TGTGCCAGCCGAAGTAAGGGGATCCCCTACGAGCAGTACTTC. V usage is TRBV19 and J usage is TRBJ2-7, with TRBD1 as a possible D gene (5 bases). The CDR3 is 14 residues long. Trimming shortened V by 9 bases and J by 2 bases, and 17 bases separated the two germline ends. Germline assignment: CDR1 LNHDA and CDR2 SQIVND (reference sequence).

Many counts were recorded for this clonotype. The J gene is TRBJ2-7, the V gene TRBV27; possibly TRBD1 for D (5 bases). CDR3 length: 14 amino acids. Trimming removed 5 bases from V and 0 bases from J, with 11 bases in between. Germline CDR1 MNHEY, CDR2 SMNVEV (reference sequence). The CDR3 coding sequence is TGTGCCAGCAGTCCCAGGGTTTACTCCTACGAGCAGTACTTC. Translation gives CASSPRVYSYEQYF.

The J gene is TRBJ2-7, the V gene TRBV6-1; D is unclear. CDR3 length: 15 amino acids. Germline lookup yields CDR1 MNHNS and CDR2 SASEGT. V was cut by 2 bases and J by 4 bases, with 15 bases left in between. CDR3 loop: CASSELSAGWYEQYF. CDR3 sequence (DNA): TGTGCCAGCAGTGAACTTTCGGCAGGATGGTACGAGCAGTACTTC.

This chain connects TRBV6-1 to TRBJ1-2; D is possibly TRBD1 (6 bases). V shed 5 bases and J shed 4 bases, with 14 bases lying between them. Germline CDR1 MNHNS, CDR2 SASEGT. The CDR3 length is 14 residues. The CDR3 coding sequence is TGTGCCAGCAGTCTGACGACAGGACCCTATGGCTACACCTTC. It yields the protein CASSLTTGPYGYTF.

The chain uses TRBV25-1 and TRBJ2-2; TRBD1 matches at 8 bases. The CDR3 has 13 amino acids. Losses at the gene ends were 4 bases for V and 6 bases for J; bases not matched to a gene: 1. In germline, CDR1 is MGHDK, CDR2 SYGVNS. The CDR3 nucleotides are TGTGCCAGCAGTGGGGGACAGGCCGGGGAGCTGTTTTTT. This encodes CASSGGQAGELFF.

The V gene is TRBV5-5, the J gene TRBJ1-2; perhaps TRBD1 as D (6 bases). The CDR3 extends over 15 amino acids. Germline V lookup: CDR1 SGHKS, CDR2 YYEKEE (reference sequence). V lost 0 bases and J lost 5, with 14 bases in between. The CDR3 loop reads CASSLGDRLAYGYTF. The CDR3 nucleotides read TGTGCCAGCAGCTTGGGTGACAGGCTAGCTTATGGCTACACCTTC.

This clonotype was seen a handful of times. The rearrangement links TRBV11-2 to TRBJ1-3; 7 nucleotides align to TRBD1. CDR1 and CDR2 from the germline V gene are SGHAT and FQNNGV. The V gene end was trimmed by 4 bases and the J gene end by 2 bases; junction bases not matched to a gene: 17. This CDR3 region has 19 residues. For the CDR3, the DNA is TGTGCCAGCAGCTCGGGACAGTATGTGGCCCGGCGACCTGGAAACACCATATATTTT. Translation: CASSSGQYVARRPGNTIYF. The full variable domain, its missing parts supplied by reference TRBV11-2 and TRBJ1-3, is EAGVAQSPRYKIIEKRQSVAFWCNPISGHATLYWYQQILGQGPKLLIQFQNNGVVDDSQLPKDRFSAERLKGVDSTLKIQPAKLEDSAVYLCASSSGQYVARRPGNTIYFGEGSWLTVV.

This rearrangement joins TRBV3-1 to TRBJ2-7; the match to TRBD2 covers 9 bases. There are 14 residues in the CDR3. V trimming: 4 bases; J trimming: 2 bases; junction bases outside the gene matches: 3. Germline loops: CDR1 LGHDT, CDR2 YNNKEL (reference sequence). The CDR3 DNA reads TGTGCCAGCAGCCCCCTAGCGGGAACCTACGAGCAGTACTTC. Translation gives CASSPLAGTYEQYF.

This clonotype was picked up a small number of times. V and J are TRBV28 and TRBJ2-1, with D possibly being TRBD2 (7 bases). The V gene lost 5 bases and the J gene lost 5 bases, with 22 bases spanning the gap. This CDR3 contains 17 residues. Germline CDR1 reads MDHEN; CDR2 reads SYDVKM. In DNA form, the CDR3 reads TGTGCCAGCAGTGACCATGGGGGGGCCCCTATCAACAATGAGCAGTTCTTC. Its protein is CASSDHGGAPINNEQFF.

V usage is TRBV29-1 and J usage is TRBJ2-1; D is unresolved. Between the trimmed V and J ends, which lost 8 bases and 4 bases, there was a span of 18 bases. Germline CDR1 reads SQVTM; CDR2 reads ANQGSEA. CDR3 length: 14 amino acids. The CDR3 nucleotides read TGCAGCTTCTCACCCCATGCCGTTTACAATGAGCAGTTCTTC. Its translation: CSFSPHAVYNEQFF.

This clonotype turned up a few times. The V and J genes are TRBV5-1 and TRBJ1-1; D may be TRBD1 (6 bases). The CDR3 totals 17 residues. With 4 bases removed from V and 2 bases from J, the gap between germline ends came to 21 bases. Germline V gene sequence: CDR1 SGHRS, CDR2 YFSETQ. This CDR3 reads CASSQEDKQGSNTEAFF. Written as DNA, the CDR3 is TGCGCCAGCAGCCAGGAGGATAAACAGGGAAGTAACACTGAAGCTTTCTTT.

This clonotype was seen many times. The V and J genes are TRBV6-2 or TRBV6-3 and TRBJ2-5, with 9 bases matching TRBD1. V gave up 8 bases and J gave up 3 bases; unmatched junction bases: 4. Germline V gene data show CDR1 as MNHEY and CDR2 as SVGEGT. The CDR3 is 13 amino acids. The DNA of the CDR3 is TGTGCCAGCGGCGGGACAGGGAAAGAGACCCAGTACTTC. This gives the protein CASGGTGKETQYF.

This clonotype was detected only a few times. The chain couples TRBV27 to TRBJ2-7, with 10 bases that match TRBD2. The germline CDR1 and CDR2 sequences are MNHEY and SMNVEV (reference sequence). This CDR3 comprises 14 residues. V gave up 3 bases and J gave up 7 bases; unmatched junction bases: 6. The CDR3 DNA reads TGTGCCAGCAGTTTGCTAGCGGGAGTGGGGGAGCAGTACTTC. Its translation: CASSLLAGVGEQYF.

This chain links TRBV4-3 with TRBJ2-7; D unclear. Germline CDR1 and CDR2: LGHNA and YSLEER. Trimming took off 6 bases at V and 4 bases at J, with 16 bases between the two ends. This CDR3 is built from 14 residues. The CDR3 is CASSPRVGPYEQYF. The CDR3 DNA reads as TGCGCCAGCAGTCCCCGGGTCGGCCCGTACGAGCAGTACTTC.

The V call is TRBV18, the J call TRBJ2-3; 11 positions match TRBD2. The J segment lost 2 bases and the V segment lost 3 bases, leaving 1 base of the junction unmatched. The CDR3 sequence is 15 residues long. Germline CDR1 and CDR2: KGHSH and LQKENI. For the CDR3, the DNA is TGTGCCAGCTCACCGACTAGCGGGGCCACAGATACGCAGTATTTT. Translated, it gives CASSPTSGATDTQYF.

The sample holds many counts of this clonotype. The rearrangement joins TRBV20-1 to TRBJ2-5, with D unclear. This CDR3 has 16 residues. V was pared by 3 bases and J by 0 bases, with 17 bases between. The germline gives CDR1 DFQATT, CDR2 SNEGSKA (reference sequence). Written as DNA, the CDR3 is TGCAGTGCTAGGGCCCTCCCGGGCGGTGACCAAGAGACCCAGTACTTC. Encoded protein: CSARALPGGDQETQYF.

The chain employs TRBV19 and TRBJ1-5, with D tentatively TRBD1 (6 bases). The CDR3 loop spans 18 amino acids. CDR1 and CDR2 from the germline V gene are LNHDA and SQIVND (reference sequence). V was clipped by 3 bases and J by 0 bases, with 18 bases between them. The CDR3 DNA reads TGTGCCAGTAGTATTCCTCGGACAGTAGGCTATAGCAATCAGCCCCAGCATTTT. It specifies CASSIPRTVGYSNQPQHF.

This clonotype was detected a few times. CDR3 in DNA: TGTGCCACCAGTGATTGGTGGAACACCGGGGAGCTGTTTTTT. Protein product: CATSDWWNTGELFF. V gene TRBV24-1 combines with J gene TRBJ2-2; D is unclear. The CDR3 spans 14 residues. Trimming removed 2 bases at V and 1 base at J, with 4 bases between. CDR1 and CDR2 from the germline V gene are KGHDR and SFDVKD.

The chain couples TRBV6-2 or TRBV6-3 to TRBJ2-7, with D maybe TRBD1 (5 bases). V gave up 6 bases and J gave up 3 bases, with 12 bases separating them. The CDR3 has 13 residues. Germline-derived CDR1 and CDR2 are MNHEY and SVGEGT. The CDR3 here is CASSPDSYYEQYF. CDR3 bases: TGTGCCAGCAGCCCAGACAGCTACTACGAGCAGTACTTC.

This chain connects TRBV20-1 to TRBJ2-3; 7 bases agree with TRBD1. Germline V gene lookup returns CDR1 DFQATT and CDR2 SNEGSKA (reference sequence). After removal of 2 bases from V and 2 bases from J, the junction contained 7 bases not matched to a gene. This CDR3 has 15 amino acids. The CDR3 sequence: CSARTYRGTTDTQYF. The CDR3, as DNA: TGCAGTGCTAGAACGTACAGGGGTACCACAGATACGCAGTATTTT.

The table lists this clonotype with many counts. The gene calls are TRBV4-3 and TRBJ2-7; TRBD1 matches at 7 bases. The CDR3 is 16 amino acids. Looked up from germline, CDR1 is LGHNA and CDR2 is YSLEER. V dropped 1 base and J dropped 3; count of bases not matched to a gene: 9. Written as DNA, the CDR3 is TGCGCCAGCAGCCAAGGGTACGGGACAGTAATCTACGAGCAGTACTTC. As protein: CASSQGYGTVIYEQYF.